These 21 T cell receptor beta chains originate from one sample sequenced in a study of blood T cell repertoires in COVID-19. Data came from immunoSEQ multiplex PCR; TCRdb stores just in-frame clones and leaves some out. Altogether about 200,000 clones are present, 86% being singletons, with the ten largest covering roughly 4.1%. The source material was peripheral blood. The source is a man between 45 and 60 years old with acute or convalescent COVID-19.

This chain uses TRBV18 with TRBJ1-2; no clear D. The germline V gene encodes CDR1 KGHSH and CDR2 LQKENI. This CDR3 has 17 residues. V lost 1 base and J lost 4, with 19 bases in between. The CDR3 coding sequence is TGTGCCAGCTCACCACAGTGGCCGGGAAACAGTCCCTATGGCTACACCTTC. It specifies CASSPQWPGNSPYGYTF. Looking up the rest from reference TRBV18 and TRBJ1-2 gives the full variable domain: NAGVMQNPRHLVRRRGQEARLRCSPMKGHSHVYWYRQLPEEGLKFMVYLQKENIIDESGMPKERFSAEFPKEGPSILRIQQVVRGDSAAYFCASSPQWPGNSPYGYTFGSGTRLTVV.

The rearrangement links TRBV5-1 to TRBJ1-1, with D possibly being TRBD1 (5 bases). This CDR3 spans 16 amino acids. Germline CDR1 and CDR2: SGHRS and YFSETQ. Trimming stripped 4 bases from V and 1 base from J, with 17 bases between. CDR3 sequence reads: CASSPAGLQGNTEAFF. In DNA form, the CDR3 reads TGCGCCAGCAGCCCTGCGGGGCTACAAGGGAACACTGAAGCTTTCTTT. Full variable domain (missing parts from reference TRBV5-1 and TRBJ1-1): KAGVTQTPRYLIKTRGQQVTLSCSPISGHRSVSWYQQTPGQGLQFLFEYFSETQRNKGNFPGRFSGRQFSNSRSEMNVSTLELGDSALYLCASSPAGLQGNTEAFFGQGTRLTVV.

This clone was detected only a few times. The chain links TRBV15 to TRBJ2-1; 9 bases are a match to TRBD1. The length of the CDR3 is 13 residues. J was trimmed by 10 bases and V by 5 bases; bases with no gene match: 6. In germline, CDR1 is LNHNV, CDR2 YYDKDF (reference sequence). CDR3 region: CATSEQGAREQFF. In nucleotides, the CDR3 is TGTGCCACCAGCGAACAGGGGGCCAGGGAGCAGTTCTTC.

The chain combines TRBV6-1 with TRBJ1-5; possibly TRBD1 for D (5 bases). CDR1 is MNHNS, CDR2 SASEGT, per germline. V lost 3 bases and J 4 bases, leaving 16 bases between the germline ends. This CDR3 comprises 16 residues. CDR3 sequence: CASSDPRAARNQPQHF. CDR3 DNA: TGTGCCAGCAGTGACCCCAGGGCAGCCCGGAATCAGCCCCAGCATTTT.

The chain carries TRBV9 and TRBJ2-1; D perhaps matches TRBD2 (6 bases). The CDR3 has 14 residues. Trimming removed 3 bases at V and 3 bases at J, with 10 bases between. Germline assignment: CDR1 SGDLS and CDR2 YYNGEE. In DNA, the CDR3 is TGTGCCAGCAGCGCTGGGGGGAACTACAATGAGCAGTTCTTC. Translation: CASSAGGNYNEQFF.

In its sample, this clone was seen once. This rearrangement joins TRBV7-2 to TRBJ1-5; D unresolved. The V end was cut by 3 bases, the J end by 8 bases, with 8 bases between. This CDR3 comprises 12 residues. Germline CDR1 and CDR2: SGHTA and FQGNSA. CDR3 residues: CASSLSTKPQHF. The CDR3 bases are TGTGCCAGCAGCTTGTCAACAAAGCCCCAGCATTTT.

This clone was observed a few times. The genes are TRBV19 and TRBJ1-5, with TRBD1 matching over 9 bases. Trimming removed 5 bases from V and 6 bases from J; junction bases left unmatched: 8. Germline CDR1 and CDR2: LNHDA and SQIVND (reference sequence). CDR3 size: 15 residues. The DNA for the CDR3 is TGTGCCAGTAGTCCGACGACAGGGGGGGTTCAGCCCCAGCATTTT. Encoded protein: CASSPTTGGVQPQHF.

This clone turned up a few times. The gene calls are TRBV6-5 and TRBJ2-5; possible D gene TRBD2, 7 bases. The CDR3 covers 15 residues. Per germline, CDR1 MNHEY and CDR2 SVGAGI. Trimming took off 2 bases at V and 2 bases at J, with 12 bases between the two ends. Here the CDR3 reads CASSYGGAGQETQYF. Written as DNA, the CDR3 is TGTGCCAGCAGTTACGGGGGGGCAGGGCAAGAGACCCAGTACTTC.

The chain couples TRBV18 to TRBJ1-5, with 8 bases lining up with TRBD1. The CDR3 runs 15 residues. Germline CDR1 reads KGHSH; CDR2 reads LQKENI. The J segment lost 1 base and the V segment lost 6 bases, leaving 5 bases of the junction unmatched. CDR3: CASSQDRGSNQPQHF. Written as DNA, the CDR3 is TGTGCCAGCTCCCAAGACAGGGGCAGCAATCAGCCCCAGCATTTT. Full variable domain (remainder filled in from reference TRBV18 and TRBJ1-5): NAGVMQNPRHLVRRRGQEARLRCSPMKGHSHVYWYRQLPEEGLKFMVYLQKENIIDESGMPKERFSAEFPKEGPSILRIQQVVRGDSAAYFCASSQDRGSNQPQHFGDGTRLSIL.

CDR3 sequence reads: CASSRQGWASRDTEAFF. CDR3 DNA: TGTGCCAGCAGCAGACAGGGGTGGGCGAGTAGGGACACTGAAGCTTTCTTT. The rearrangement uses TRBV7-2 and TRBJ1-1; 8 bases are shared with TRBD1. Germline trimming cut 5 bases from V and 3 bases from J; bases unmatched to any gene: 14. The CDR3 consists of 17 residues. CDR1 is SGHTA, CDR2 FQGNSA, per germline.

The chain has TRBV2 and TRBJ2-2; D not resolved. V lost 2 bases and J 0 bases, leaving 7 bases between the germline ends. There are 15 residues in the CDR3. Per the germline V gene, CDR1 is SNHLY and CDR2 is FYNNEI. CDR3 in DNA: TGTGCCAGCAGTGAACACAGTCCGAACACCGGGGAGCTGTTTTTT. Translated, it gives CASSEHSPNTGELFF.

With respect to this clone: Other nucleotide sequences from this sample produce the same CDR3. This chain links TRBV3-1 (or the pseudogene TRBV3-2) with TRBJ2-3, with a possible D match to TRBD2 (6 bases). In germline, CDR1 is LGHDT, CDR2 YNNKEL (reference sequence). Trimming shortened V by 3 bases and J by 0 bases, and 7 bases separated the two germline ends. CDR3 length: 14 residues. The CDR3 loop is CASSQGTSTDTQYF. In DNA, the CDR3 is TGTGCCAGCAGCCAGGGGACTAGCACAGATACGCAGTATTTT.

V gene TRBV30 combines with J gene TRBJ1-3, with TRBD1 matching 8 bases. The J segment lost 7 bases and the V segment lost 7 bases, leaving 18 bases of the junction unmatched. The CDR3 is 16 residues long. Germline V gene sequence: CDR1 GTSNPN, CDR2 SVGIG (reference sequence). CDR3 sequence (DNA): TGTGCCTCCCAACCCGGACAGGGAGAAGTGGGCAACACCATATATTTT. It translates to CASQPGQGEVGNTIYF.

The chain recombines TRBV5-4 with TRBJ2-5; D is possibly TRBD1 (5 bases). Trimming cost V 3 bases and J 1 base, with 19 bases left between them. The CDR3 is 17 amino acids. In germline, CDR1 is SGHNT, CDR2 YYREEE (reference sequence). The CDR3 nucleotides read TGTGCCAGCAGCTCGGGCTTGGATAGGGGCCGCCAAGAGACCCAGTACTTC. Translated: CASSSGLDRGRQETQYF.

CDR3 region: CASSQDWTGGNYGYTF. CDR3 nucleotide sequence: TGTGCCAGCAGCCAAGACTGGACAGGGGGCAACTATGGCTACACCTTC. V usage is TRBV3-1 (or the pseudogene TRBV3-2) and J usage is TRBJ1-2; 11 nucleotides match TRBD1. Germline V CDR1 and CDR2: LGHDT, YNNKEL (reference sequence). The length of the CDR3 is 16 residues. Trimming removed 0 bases from V and 2 bases from J; junction bases left unmatched: 2.

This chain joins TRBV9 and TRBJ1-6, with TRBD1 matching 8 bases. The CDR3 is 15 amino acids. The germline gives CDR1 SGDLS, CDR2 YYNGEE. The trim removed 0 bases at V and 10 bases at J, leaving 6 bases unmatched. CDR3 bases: TGTGCCAGCAGCGTAGAGGACAGGGTAAAGTCACCCCTCCACTTT. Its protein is CASSVEDRVKSPLHF. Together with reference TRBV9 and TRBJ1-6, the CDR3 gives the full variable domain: DSGVTQTPKHLITATGQRVTLRCSPRSGDLSVYWYQQSLDQGLQFLIQYYNGEERAKGNILERFSAQQFPDLHSELNLSSLELGDSALYFCASSVEDRVKSPLHFGNGTRLTVT.

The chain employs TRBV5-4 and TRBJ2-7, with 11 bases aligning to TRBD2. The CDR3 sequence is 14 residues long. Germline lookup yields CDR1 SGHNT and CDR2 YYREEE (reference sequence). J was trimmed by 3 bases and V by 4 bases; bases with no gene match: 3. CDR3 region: CASSTGLAGYEQYF. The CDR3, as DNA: TGTGCCAGCAGCACCGGACTAGCGGGCTACGAGCAGTACTTC.

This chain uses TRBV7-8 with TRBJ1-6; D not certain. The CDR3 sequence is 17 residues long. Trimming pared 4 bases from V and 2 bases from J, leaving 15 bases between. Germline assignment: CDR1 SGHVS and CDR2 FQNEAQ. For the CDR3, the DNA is TGTGCCAGCAGCTCCTCCGTTAGTCAAGCCTATAATTCACCCCTCCACTTT. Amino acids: CASSSSVSQAYNSPLHF.

CDR3 nucleotide sequence: TGTGCCAGCAGAAACTGGGGGGGGAGTACAGATACGCAGTATTTT. Protein sequence: CASRNWGGSTDTQYF. This chain connects TRBV6-6 to TRBJ2-3; 7 bases are a match to TRBD2. The V gene end was trimmed by 6 bases and the J gene end by 3 bases; junction bases not matched to a gene: 9. Germline V gene data show CDR1 as MNHNY and CDR2 as SVGAGI (reference sequence). The CDR3 length is 15 residues.

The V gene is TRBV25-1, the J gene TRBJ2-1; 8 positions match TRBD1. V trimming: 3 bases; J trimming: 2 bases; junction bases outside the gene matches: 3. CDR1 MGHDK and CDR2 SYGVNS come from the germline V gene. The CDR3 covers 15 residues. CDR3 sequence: CASSDPRGPYNEQFF. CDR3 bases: TGTGCCAGCAGTGACCCCAGGGGGCCCTACAATGAGCAGTTCTTC. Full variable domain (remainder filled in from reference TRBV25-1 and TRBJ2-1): EADIYQTPRYLVIGTGKKITLECSQTMGHDKMYWYQQDPGMELHLIHYSYGVNSTEKGDLSSESTVSRIRTEHFPLTLESARPSHTSQYLCASSDPRGPYNEQFFGPGTRLTVL.

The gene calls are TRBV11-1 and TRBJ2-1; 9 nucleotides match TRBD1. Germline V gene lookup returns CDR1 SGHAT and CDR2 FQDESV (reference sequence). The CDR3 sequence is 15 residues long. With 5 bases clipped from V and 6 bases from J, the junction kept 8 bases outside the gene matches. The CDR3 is CASSRDRAKLNEQFF. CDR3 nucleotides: TGTGCCAGCAGCCGGGACAGGGCGAAACTCAATGAGCAGTTCTTC.